This TCR beta chain was documented in a study of radiotherapy plus CTLA-4 blockade in lung cancer. Study-wide findings and caveats: Strongest reported response predictors: early blood clone changes and post-radiation interferon-beta. Expansion in blood of tumor-derived TCR clones was seen after radiotherapy plus ipilimumab.

Data came from immunoSEQ multiplex PCR; TCRdb stores just in-frame clones and leaves some out. In the table there are some 49,000 clones, about 88% of which are singletons. A remark on this clone: Its specificity is unknown.

The sequence came from a human donor with non-small cell lung cancer whose response to radiotherapy plus ipilimumab could not be evaluated. The sequencing here drew on peripheral blood, taken from a patient treated with radiotherapy plus ipilimumab.

The CDR3 here is CSASMETQYF. In nucleotides, the CDR3 is TGCAGTGCTAGCATGGAGACCCAGTACTTC. The chain couples TRBV20-1 to TRBJ2-5; D remains unclear. Trimming pared 3 bases from V and 5 bases from J, leaving 4 bases between. The CDR3 contains 10 residues. Germline assignment: CDR1 DFQATT and CDR2 SNEGSKA (reference sequence).